This entry lists 17 T cell receptor beta chains sequenced from one sample in a study of radiation and T cells in renal cell carcinoma. Using immunoSEQ multiplex PCR, the repertoire was profiled, and TCRdb retains in-frame clones only, with some absent. The sample carries 150,000 or so clones, approximately 91% recorded once. The time point denotes: baseline pretreatment blood. Documented treatment: 15 Gy SBRT to primary tumor, nephrectomy 4 weeks later. The sequences come from blood, collected from a patient whose treatment included radiotherapy and nephrectomy. These receptors were taken from a woman aged 45-59 years with renal cell carcinoma.

The gene calls are TRBV15 and TRBJ1-5; D might be TRBD1 (5 bases). Trimming left V 5 bases short and J 3 bases short, with 11 bases between. The CDR3 sequence is 14 residues long. CDR1 and CDR2 (germline): LNHNV, YYDKDF (reference sequence). The CDR3 bases are TGTGCCACCAGCTCGACAGAGCACAATCAGCCCCAGCATTTT. Its translation is CATSSTEHNQPQHF.

This chain links TRBV5-1 with TRBJ2-5, with 13 bases that match TRBD2. V dropped 4 bases and J dropped 1; count of bases not matched to a gene: 10. Per germline, CDR1 SGHRS and CDR2 YFSETQ. The CDR3 contains 18 residues. CDR3 protein: CASSLTGLAGPPQETQYF. CDR3 sequence (DNA): TGCGCCAGCAGCCTAACGGGACTAGCGGGGCCGCCCCAAGAGACCCAGTACTTC. Combining the CDR3 with reference TRBV5-1 and TRBJ2-5 gives the whole variable domain KAGVTQTPRYLIKTRGQQVTLSCSPISGHRSVSWYQQTPGQGLQFLFEYFSETQRNKGNFPGRFSGRQFSNSRSEMNVSTLELGDSALYLCASSLTGLAGPPQETQYFGPGTRLLVL.

A remark on this clone: Distinct nucleotide sequences in the sample also encode this CDR3. V gene TRBV4-2 combines with J gene TRBJ1-4; possibly TRBD1 for D (5 bases). The CDR3 loop spans 14 amino acids. V dropped 0 bases and J dropped 5 bases, with 7 bases sitting between them. Germline values: CDR1 LGHNA, CDR2 YNFKEQ. Here the CDR3 DNA reads TGTGCCAGCAGCCAAGAAGGGGTAAATGAAAAACTGTTTTTT. Translated, it gives CASSQEGVNEKLFF.

This chain connects TRBV6-1 to TRBJ2-2, with 8 bases fitting TRBD1. V lost 5 bases and J lost 5; bases outside the gene matches: 7. Per germline, CDR1 MNHNS and CDR2 SASEGT. The CDR3 extends over 15 amino acids. Here the CDR3 DNA reads TGTGCCAGCAGTTGGGGCAGGGGGCTTACCGGGGAGCTGTTTTTT. Amino acids: CASSWGRGLTGELFF.

The chain is built from TRBV19 and TRBJ1-3; D is undetermined. The CDR3 consists of 17 residues. The V gene's germline CDR1 is LNHDA and CDR2 SQIVND (reference sequence). Trimming removed 6 bases from V and 4 bases from J, with 22 bases in between. CDR3 coding DNA: TGTGCCAGTAGGCCTACCGGGATTTCCGAGGAAGGAAACACCATATATTTT. It codes for CASRPTGISEEGNTIYF.

The V gene is TRBV5-1, the J gene TRBJ1-4; tentatively, D is TRBD1 (5 bases). V was shortened by 4 bases and J by 4 bases, with 11 bases between the two germline ends. In germline, CDR1 is SGHRS, CDR2 YFSETQ. This CDR3 region has 14 residues. CDR3: CASSIDSSNEKLFF. DNA of the CDR3: TGCGCCAGCAGCATTGACAGTAGTAATGAAAAACTGTTTTTT. Combining the CDR3 with reference TRBV5-1 and TRBJ1-4 gives the whole variable domain KAGVTQTPRYLIKTRGQQVTLSCSPISGHRSVSWYQQTPGQGLQFLFEYFSETQRNKGNFPGRFSGRQFSNSRSEMNVSTLELGDSALYLCASSIDSSNEKLFFGSGTQLSVL.

The V and J genes are TRBV6-5 and TRBJ2-7; the match to TRBD1 covers 8 bases. This CDR3 is built from 14 residues. CDR1 and CDR2 (germline): MNHEY, SVGAGI. J gave up 7 bases and V 7 bases, and 12 bases lay outside the gene matches. The DNA of the CDR3 is TGTGCCAGCAAACCGGGACAGGCCTATTCTGAGCAGTACTTC. It yields the protein CASKPGQAYSEQYF.

The chain recombines TRBV5-1 with TRBJ1-2; no firm D call. The V and J ends lost 4 bases and 3 bases respectively, with 16 bases between them. The CDR3 consists of 15 residues. CDR1 is SGHRS, CDR2 YFSETQ, per germline. The CDR3 DNA is TGCGCCAGCAGCCCTGAGCCGCATATTGACTATGGCTACACCTTC. Its protein product is CASSPEPHIDYGYTF.

The rearrangement joins TRBV5-1 to TRBJ1-1; D remains ambiguous. V lost 3 bases and J lost 1, with 10 bases in between. The V gene's germline CDR1 is SGHRS and CDR2 YFSETQ. The CDR3 totals 14 residues. The CDR3 nucleotides read TGCGCCAGCAGCTCGGATTCAGGGAACACTGAAGCTTTCTTT. Amino acids: CASSSDSGNTEAFF. Together with reference TRBV5-1 and TRBJ1-1, the CDR3 gives the full variable domain: KAGVTQTPRYLIKTRGQQVTLSCSPISGHRSVSWYQQTPGQGLQFLFEYFSETQRNKGNFPGRFSGRQFSNSRSEMNVSTLELGDSALYLCASSSDSGNTEAFFGQGTRLTVV.

CDR3 sequence (DNA): TGTGCCAGCAGCTTGACTCGACAGCCCAGCGAGCAGTACTTC. It specifies CASSLTRQPSEQYF. The chain uses TRBV11-1 and TRBJ2-7, with D possibly being TRBD1 (5 bases). This CDR3 contains 14 residues. V dropped 3 bases and J dropped 6 bases, with 15 bases sitting between them. Germline CDR1 is SGHAT and CDR2 is FQDESV (reference sequence).

The rearrangement links TRBV7-2 to TRBJ1-1; 8 nucleotides agree with TRBD1. V trimming: 1 base; J trimming: 4 bases; junction bases outside the gene matches: 11. Germline assignment: CDR1 SGHTA and CDR2 FQGNSA. The CDR3 covers 17 residues. The CDR3 coding sequence is TGTGCCAGCAGCTTAGTTGGGCAGGGGGCCAGGGGCACTGAAGCTTTCTTT. Encoded protein: CASSLVGQGARGTEAFF.

V usage is TRBV18 and J usage is TRBJ2-7; a possible D gene is TRBD1 (5 bases). The CDR3 consists of 14 residues. V lost 0 bases to trimming and J lost 4 bases, with 10 bases between them. The V gene's germline CDR1 is KGHSH and CDR2 LQKENI. CDR3 residues: CASSPPVGAYEQYF. The CDR3 region has the DNA TGTGCCAGCTCACCACCGGTAGGGGCTTACGAGCAGTACTTC. Full variable domain (remainder filled in from reference TRBV18 and TRBJ2-7): NAGVMQNPRHLVRRRGQEARLRCSPMKGHSHVYWYRQLPEEGLKFMVYLQKENIIDESGMPKERFSAEFPKEGPSILRIQQVVRGDSAAYFCASSPPVGAYEQYFGPGTRLTVT.

This clone was observed a few times. This sequence joins TRBV19 and TRBJ1-6, with D possibly matching TRBD1 (6 bases). CDR3 size: 14 residues. Germline V lookup: CDR1 LNHDA, CDR2 SQIVND (reference sequence). V was shortened by 5 bases and J by 5 bases, with 10 bases between the two germline ends. The DNA for the CDR3 is TGTGCCAGTAGTTACAGGGAGAATAATTCACCCCTCCACTTT. Its protein product is CASSYRENNSPLHF. Full variable domain (outside the CDR3, taken from reference TRBV19 and TRBJ1-6): DGGITQSPKYLFRKEGQNVTLSCEQNLNHDAMYWYRQDPGQGLRLIYYSQIVNDFQKGDIAEGYSVSREKKESFPLTVTSAQKNPTAFYLCASSYRENNSPLHFGNGTRLTVT.

The chain has TRBV9 and TRBJ1-2; D perhaps matches TRBD1 (5 bases). In germline, CDR1 is SGDLS, CDR2 YYNGEE. With 2 bases removed from V and 8 bases from J, the gap between germline ends came to 16 bases. The CDR3 runs 14 residues. This CDR3 is CASSVDWGGGGYTF. The CDR3 nucleotides read TGTGCCAGCAGCGTTGACTGGGGGGGAGGCGGCTACACCTTC.

The sample holds one count of this clone. J is TRBJ1-1 and V is TRBV6-5; possibly TRBD1 for D (5 bases). Germline V gives CDR1 MNHEY, CDR2 SVGAGI. This CDR3 has 14 amino acids. V lost 6 bases to trimming and J lost 6 bases, with 17 bases between them. CDR3 DNA sequence: TGTGCCAGCAGCCTCTCAGGGTTGCGAGCTGAAGCTTTCTTT. It specifies CASSLSGLRAEAFF.

The chain combines TRBV29-1 with TRBJ1-2, with D possibly being TRBD1 (5 bases). This CDR3 contains 11 residues. Per the germline V gene, CDR1 is SQVTM and CDR2 is ANQGSEA. V was pared by 6 bases and J by 4 bases, with 9 bases between. The chain's CDR3 is CSVRDGYGYTF. The CDR3 bases are TGCAGCGTCAGGGACGGCTATGGCTACACCTTC.

This sequence joins TRBV19 and TRBJ2-3; D is possibly TRBD2 (6 bases). V was clipped by 5 bases and J by 0 bases, with 9 bases between them. Germline loops: CDR1 LNHDA, CDR2 SQIVND (reference sequence). There are 14 residues in the CDR3. CDR3 in amino acids: CASSVGGSTDTQYF. CDR3 DNA: TGTGCCAGTAGTGTCGGGGGTAGCACAGATACGCAGTATTTT. Looking up the rest from reference TRBV19 and TRBJ2-3 gives the full variable domain: DGGITQSPKYLFRKEGQNVTLSCEQNLNHDAMYWYRQDPGQGLRLIYYSQIVNDFQKGDIAEGYSVSREKKESFPLTVTSAQKNPTAFYLCASSVGGSTDTQYFGPGTRLTVL.